A single sample gave rise to the 10 T cell receptor beta chains below, sequenced in a study of Ad26.COV2.S vaccination and SARS-CoV-2 variants (dated by TCRdb to the early 2020s). The treatment or condition tag for this specimen amounts to: 15 to 20 received Ad26.COV2.S at low or high dose, single or two shots; roughly 5 received placebo; per-sample allocation not given. Repertoires of vaccine and placebo recipients were sequenced from samples collected on day 63 after the first injection. Libraries were constructed by the immunoSEQ multiplex PCR assay. TCRdb provides this immuneACCESS table in a form limited to in-frame rearrangements. Some clones are lacking; in checked studies, under half of them reflect an unresolved V gene, and why the rest are absent is not known. For this sample there are some 290,000 clones; about 86% appear just once. Approximately 2% of the sample is in the top ten clones.

This sample comprised peripheral blood, obtained in a trial of Ad26.COV2.S vaccine versus placebo. The receptors come from a person aged 18 to 59 who received the Ad26.COV2.S COVID-19 vaccine or a placebo.

This sequence joins TRBV3-1 (or the pseudogene TRBV3-2) and TRBJ1-4, with D possibly being TRBD1 (6 bases). Deletions cut 2 bases from V and 10 bases from J, with 17 bases between. The CDR3 is made up of 15 amino acids. Per germline, CDR1 LGHDT and CDR2 YNNKEL (reference sequence). The CDR3 here is CASSQLGGWDGKLFF. As DNA, the CDR3 is TGTGCCAGCAGCCAATTAGGGGGTTGGGATGGAAAACTGTTTTTT.

The chain employs TRBV4-1 and TRBJ2-6, with 10 bases that match TRBD1. Germline V gives CDR1 MGHRA, CDR2 YSYEKL. CDR3 length: 22 amino acids. With V trimmed by 4 bases and J by 1 base, 19 bases remained unmatched. CDR3 sequence: CASSRGQGEHKGWQSGANVLTF. CDR3 sequence (DNA): TGCGCCAGCAGCCGAGGACAGGGGGAACATAAAGGTTGGCAGTCTGGGGCCAACGTCCTGACTTTC.

CDR3 amino acids: CASSLEGTGTNYGYTF. CDR3 DNA sequence: TGTGCCAGCAGCTTGGAGGGGACGGGTACTAACTATGGCTACACCTTC. The chain links TRBV5-6 to TRBJ1-2; tentative D call: TRBD1 (5 bases). There are 16 residues in the CDR3. Looked up from germline, CDR1 is SGHDT and CDR2 is YYEEEE. Trimming took 0 bases from V and 0 from J, leaving 12 bases between them.

This chain connects TRBV10-3 to TRBJ1-3, with D maybe TRBD1 (5 bases). Germline V gene data show CDR1 as ENHRY and CDR2 as SYGVKD. The CDR3 has 12 amino acids. The DNA for the CDR3 is TGTGGGGGCAGAGACTCTGGAAACACCATATATTTT. This translates into CGGRDSGNTIYF.

This chain connects TRBV18 to TRBJ1-2; possibly TRBD1 for D (5 bases). The CDR3 consists of 13 residues. The germline V gene encodes CDR1 KGHSH and CDR2 LQKENI. Trimming took off 6 bases at V and 6 bases at J, with 14 bases between the two ends. The CDR3 nucleotides read TGTGCCAGCTCTTGGGCCAGGGAAGATGGCTACACCTTC. Residues: CASSWAREDGYTF.

The gene calls are TRBV4-1 and TRBJ2-5, with D hard to call. The CDR3 is 15 amino acids. With 1 base removed from V and 5 bases from J, the gap between germline ends came to 14 bases. The V gene's germline CDR1 is MGHRA and CDR2 YSYEKL. CDR3 in DNA: TGCGCCAGCAGCCAAGCCTACCTACCAACTGAGACCCAGTACTTC. Residues: CASSQAYLPTETQYF.

The V call is TRBV27, the J call TRBJ1-2, with D maybe TRBD1 (5 bases). Germline-derived CDR1 and CDR2 are MNHEY and SMNVEV (reference sequence). This CDR3 comprises 14 residues. Deletions cut 0 bases from V and 5 bases from J, with 10 bases between. CDR3: CASSLSGRPYGYTF. Written as DNA, the CDR3 is TGTGCCAGCAGTTTATCGGGACGGCCATATGGCTACACCTTC.

The chain employs TRBV6-2 or TRBV6-3 and TRBJ2-1; 11 nucleotides match TRBD2. Unmatched junction bases numbered 4, after V lost 2 bases and J lost 7 bases. This CDR3 is built from 15 residues. Per germline, CDR1 MNHEY and CDR2 SVGEGT. The DNA of the CDR3 is TGTGCCAGCAGTTACCTACTAGCGGGGGTAAATGAGCAGTTCTTC. Its translation is CASSYLLAGVNEQFF.

By sample fraction, this clone is medium-sized. V usage is TRBV4-1 and J usage is TRBJ2-2, with 8 bases lining up with TRBD1. CDR3 length equals 17 residues. CDR1 and CDR2 from the germline V gene are MGHRA and YSYEKL. With V trimmed by 0 bases and J by 7 bases, 10 bases remained unmatched. As DNA, the CDR3 is TGCGCCAGCAGCCAAGAGGGTTCAGGGGGCAGGGACGGGGAGCTGTTTTTT. Its translation: CASSQEGSGGRDGELFF.

The CDR3 spells CASSHKGQANEQFF. The CDR3 DNA is TGCGCCAGCAGTCATAAGGGCCAAGCTAATGAGCAGTTCTTC. V and J are TRBV4-3 and TRBJ2-1; D remains ambiguous. The CDR3 is 14 residues long. Germline V CDR1 and CDR2: LGHNA, YSLEER. Trimming shortened V by 6 bases and J by 7 bases, and 16 bases separated the two germline ends.